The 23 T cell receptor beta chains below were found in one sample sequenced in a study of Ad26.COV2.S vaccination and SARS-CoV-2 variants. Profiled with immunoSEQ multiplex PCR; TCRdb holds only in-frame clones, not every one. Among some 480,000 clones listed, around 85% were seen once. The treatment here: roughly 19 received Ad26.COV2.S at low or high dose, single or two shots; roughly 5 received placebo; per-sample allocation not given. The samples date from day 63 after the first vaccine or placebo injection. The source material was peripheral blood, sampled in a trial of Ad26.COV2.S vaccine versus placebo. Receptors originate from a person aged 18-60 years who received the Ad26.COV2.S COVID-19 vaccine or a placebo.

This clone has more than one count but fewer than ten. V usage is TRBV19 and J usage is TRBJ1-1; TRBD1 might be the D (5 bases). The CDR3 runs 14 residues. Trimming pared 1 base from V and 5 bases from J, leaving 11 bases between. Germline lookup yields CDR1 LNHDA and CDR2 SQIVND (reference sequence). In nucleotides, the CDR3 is TGTGCCAGTAGTATAGGGGGACGGGGGACTGAAGCTTTCTTT. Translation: CASSIGGRGTEAFF.

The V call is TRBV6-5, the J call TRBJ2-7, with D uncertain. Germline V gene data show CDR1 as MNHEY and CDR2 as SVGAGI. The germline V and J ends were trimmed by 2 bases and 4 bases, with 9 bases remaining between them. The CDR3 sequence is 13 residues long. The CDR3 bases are TGTGCCAGCAGTTACGCAGTAGGGTACGAGCAGTACTTC. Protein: CASSYAVGYEQYF.

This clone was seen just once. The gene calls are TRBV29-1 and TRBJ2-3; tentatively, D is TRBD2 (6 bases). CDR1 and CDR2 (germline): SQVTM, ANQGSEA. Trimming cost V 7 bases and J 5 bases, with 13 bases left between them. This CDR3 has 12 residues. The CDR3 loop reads CSAVRLEDTQYF. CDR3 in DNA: TGCAGCGCCGTCAGACTAGAAGATACGCAGTATTTT.

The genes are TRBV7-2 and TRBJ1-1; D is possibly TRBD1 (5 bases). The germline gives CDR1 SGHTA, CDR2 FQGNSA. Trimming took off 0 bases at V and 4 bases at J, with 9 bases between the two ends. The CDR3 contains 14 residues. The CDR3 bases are TGTGCCAGCAGCTTAGCAGGCGGGGGCACTGAAGCTTTCTTT. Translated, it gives CASSLAGGGTEAFF.

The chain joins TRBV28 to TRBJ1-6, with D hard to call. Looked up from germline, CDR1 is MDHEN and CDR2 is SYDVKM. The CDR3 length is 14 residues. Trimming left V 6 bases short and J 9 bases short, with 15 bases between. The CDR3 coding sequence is TGTGCCAGCAGAATAGGATTAGGAAGTTCACCCCTCCACTTT. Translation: CASRIGLGSSPLHF.

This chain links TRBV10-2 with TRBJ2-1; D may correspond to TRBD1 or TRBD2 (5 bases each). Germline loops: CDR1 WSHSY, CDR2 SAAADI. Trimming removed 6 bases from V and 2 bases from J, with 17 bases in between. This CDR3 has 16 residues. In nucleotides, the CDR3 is TGCGCCAGCAGCGCGAGTCGGGGCGGTCCCTACAATGAGCAGTTCTTC. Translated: CASSASRGGPYNEQFF.

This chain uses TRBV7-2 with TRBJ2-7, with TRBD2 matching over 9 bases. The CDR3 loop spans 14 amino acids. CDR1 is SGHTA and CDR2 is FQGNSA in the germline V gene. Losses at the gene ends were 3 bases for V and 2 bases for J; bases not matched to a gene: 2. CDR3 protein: CASSFGGRAYEQYF. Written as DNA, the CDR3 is TGTGCCAGCAGCTTCGGCGGGAGGGCCTACGAGCAGTACTTC. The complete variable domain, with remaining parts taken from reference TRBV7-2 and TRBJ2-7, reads GAGVSQSPSNKVTEKGKDVELRCDPISGHTALYWYRQSLGQGLEFLIYFQGNSAPDKSGLPSDRFSAERTGGSVSTLTIQRTQQEDSAVYLCASSFGGRAYEQYFGPGTRLTVT.

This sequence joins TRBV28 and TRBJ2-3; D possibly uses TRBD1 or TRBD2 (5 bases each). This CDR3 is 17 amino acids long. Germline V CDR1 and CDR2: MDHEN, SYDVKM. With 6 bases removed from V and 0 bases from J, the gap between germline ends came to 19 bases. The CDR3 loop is CASSRMGTPVSTDTQYF. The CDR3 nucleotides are TGTGCCAGCAGCCGGATGGGGACGCCGGTTAGCACAGATACGCAGTATTTT.

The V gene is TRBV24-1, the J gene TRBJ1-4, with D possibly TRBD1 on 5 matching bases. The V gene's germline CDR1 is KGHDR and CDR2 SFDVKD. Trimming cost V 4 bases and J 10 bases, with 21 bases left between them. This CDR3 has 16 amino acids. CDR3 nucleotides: TGTGCCACCAGTGAAGCGCCGGCGCAGGGTGGCGGAAAACTGTTTTTT. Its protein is CATSEAPAQGGGKLFF.

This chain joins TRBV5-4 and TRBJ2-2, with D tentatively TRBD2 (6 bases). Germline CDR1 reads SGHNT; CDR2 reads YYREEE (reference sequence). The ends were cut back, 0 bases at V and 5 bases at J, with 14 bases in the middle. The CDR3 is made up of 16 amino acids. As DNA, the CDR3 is TGTGCCAGCAGCTTGGGTGGGCCAGGGAGGACCGGGGAGCTGTTTTTT. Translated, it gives CASSLGGPGRTGELFF. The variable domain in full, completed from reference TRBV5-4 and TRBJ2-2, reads ETGVTQSPTHLIKTRGQQVTLRCSSQSGHNTVSWYQQALGQGPQFIFQYYREEENGRGNFPPRFSGLQFPNYSSELNVNALELDDSALYLCASSLGGPGRTGELFFGEGSRLTVL.

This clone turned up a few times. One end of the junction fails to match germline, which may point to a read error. For the CDR3, the DNA is TGTGCCACCGGCAGGGGGCGAGGTTCACCCCTCCACTTT. Its protein is CATGRGRGSPLHF. V and J are TRBV15 and TRBJ1-6, with TRBD1 matching over 8 bases. This CDR3 is 13 amino acids long. Per germline, CDR1 LNHNV and CDR2 YYDKDF (reference sequence).

CDR3 in amino acids: CSVQATGTPQETQYF. CDR3 DNA sequence: TGCAGCGTCCAAGCTACCGGGACACCTCAAGAGACCCAGTACTTC. The chain recombines TRBV29-1 with TRBJ2-5; D is perhaps TRBD1 (6 bases). Trimming left V 6 bases short and J 2 bases short, with 19 bases between. CDR1 SQVTM and CDR2 ANQGSEA come from the germline V gene. The CDR3 covers 15 residues.

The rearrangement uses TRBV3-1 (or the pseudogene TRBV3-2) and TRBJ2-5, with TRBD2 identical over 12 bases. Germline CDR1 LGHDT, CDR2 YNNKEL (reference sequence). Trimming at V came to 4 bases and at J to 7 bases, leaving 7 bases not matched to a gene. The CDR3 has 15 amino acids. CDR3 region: CASSPLAGGPATQYF. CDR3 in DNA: TGTGCCAGCAGCCCCCTAGCGGGAGGGCCGGCGACCCAGTACTTC.

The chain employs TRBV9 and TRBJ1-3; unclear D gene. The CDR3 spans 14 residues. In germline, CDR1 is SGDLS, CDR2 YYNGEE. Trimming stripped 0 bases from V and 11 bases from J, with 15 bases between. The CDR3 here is CASSVVVFGSPIYF. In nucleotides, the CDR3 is TGTGCCAGCAGCGTAGTGGTATTTGGATCTCCCATATATTTT.

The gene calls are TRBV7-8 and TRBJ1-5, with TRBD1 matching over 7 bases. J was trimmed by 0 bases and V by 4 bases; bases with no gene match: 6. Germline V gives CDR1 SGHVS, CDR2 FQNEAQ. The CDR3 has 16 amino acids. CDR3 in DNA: TGTGCCAGCAGCTCGAAGACAGGGCCTAGCAATCAGCCCCAGCATTTT. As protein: CASSSKTGPSNQPQHF.

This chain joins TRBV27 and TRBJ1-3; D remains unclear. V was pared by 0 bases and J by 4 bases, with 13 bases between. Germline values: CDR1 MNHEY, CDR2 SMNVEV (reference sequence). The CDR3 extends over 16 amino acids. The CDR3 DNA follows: TGTGCCAGCAGTTTATCGGGTTCTATCCTCGGAAACACCATATATTTT. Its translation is CASSLSGSILGNTIYF.

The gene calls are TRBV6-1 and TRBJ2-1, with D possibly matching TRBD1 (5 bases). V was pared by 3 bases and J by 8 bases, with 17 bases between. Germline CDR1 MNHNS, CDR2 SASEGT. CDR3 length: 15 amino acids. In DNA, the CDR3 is TGTGCCAGCAGTGACCCCCCAGGGCCCAGTGATGAGCAGTTCTTC. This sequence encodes CASSDPPGPSDEQFF.

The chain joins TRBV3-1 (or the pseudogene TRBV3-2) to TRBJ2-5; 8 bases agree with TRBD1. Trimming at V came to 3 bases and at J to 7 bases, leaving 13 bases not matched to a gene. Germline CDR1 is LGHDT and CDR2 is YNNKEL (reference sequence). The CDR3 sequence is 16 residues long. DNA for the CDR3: TGTGCCAGCAGCCAGCTACAGACAGGGGTTCGGGGGACCCAGTACTTC. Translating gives CASSQLQTGVRGTQYF.

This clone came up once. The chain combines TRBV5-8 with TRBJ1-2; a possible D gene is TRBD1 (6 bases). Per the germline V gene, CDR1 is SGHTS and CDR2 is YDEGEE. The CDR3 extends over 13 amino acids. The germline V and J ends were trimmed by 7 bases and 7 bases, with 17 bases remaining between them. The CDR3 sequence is CASGRGGNPGYTF. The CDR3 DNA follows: TGTGCCAGCGGCCGAGGGGGGAATCCTGGCTACACCTTC.

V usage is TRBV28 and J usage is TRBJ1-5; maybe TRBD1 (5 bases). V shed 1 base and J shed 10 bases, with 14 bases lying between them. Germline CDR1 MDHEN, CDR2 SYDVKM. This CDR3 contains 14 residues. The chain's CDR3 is CASSLFGGEGPQHF. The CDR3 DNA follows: TGTGCCAGCAGTTTATTTGGGGGAGAGGGACCCCAGCATTTT. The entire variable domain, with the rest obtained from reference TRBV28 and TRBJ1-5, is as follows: DVKVTQSSRYLVKRTGEKVFLECVQDMDHENMFWYRQDPGLGLRLIYFSYDVKMKEKGDIPEGYSVSREKKERFSLILESASTNQTSMYLCASSLFGGEGPQHFGDGTRLSIL.

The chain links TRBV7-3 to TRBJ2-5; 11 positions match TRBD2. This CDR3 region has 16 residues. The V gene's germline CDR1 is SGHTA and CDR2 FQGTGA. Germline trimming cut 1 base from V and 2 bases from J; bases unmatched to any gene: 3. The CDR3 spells CASSLRLAGRQETQYF. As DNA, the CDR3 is TGTGCCAGCAGCTTAAGACTAGCGGGAAGGCAAGAGACCCAGTACTTC.

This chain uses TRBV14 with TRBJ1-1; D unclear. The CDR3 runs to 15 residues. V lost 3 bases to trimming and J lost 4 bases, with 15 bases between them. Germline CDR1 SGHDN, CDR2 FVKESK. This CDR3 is CASSHNSGIGTEAFF. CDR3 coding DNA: TGTGCCAGCAGCCACAATTCGGGGATCGGCACTGAAGCTTTCTTT.

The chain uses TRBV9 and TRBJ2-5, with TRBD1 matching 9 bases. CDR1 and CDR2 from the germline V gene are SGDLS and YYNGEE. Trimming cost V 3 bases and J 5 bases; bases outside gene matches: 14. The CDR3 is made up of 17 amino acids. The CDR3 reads CASSDDAGTGNFETQYF. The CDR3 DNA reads TGTGCCAGCAGCGACGACGCCGGGACAGGGAATTTCGAGACCCAGTACTTC.